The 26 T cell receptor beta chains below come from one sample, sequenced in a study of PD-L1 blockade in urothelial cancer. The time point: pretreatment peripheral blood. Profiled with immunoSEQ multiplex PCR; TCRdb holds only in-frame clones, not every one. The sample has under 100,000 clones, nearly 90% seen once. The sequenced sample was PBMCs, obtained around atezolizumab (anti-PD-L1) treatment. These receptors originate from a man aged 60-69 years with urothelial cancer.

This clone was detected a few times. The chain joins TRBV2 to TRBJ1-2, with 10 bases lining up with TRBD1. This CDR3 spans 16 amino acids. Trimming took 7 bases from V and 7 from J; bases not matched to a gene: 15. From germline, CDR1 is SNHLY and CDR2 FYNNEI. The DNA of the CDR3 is TGTGCCAGCACTACCCAACCGGGACAGGGGACCCTTGGCTACACCTTC. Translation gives CASTTQPGQGTLGYTF.

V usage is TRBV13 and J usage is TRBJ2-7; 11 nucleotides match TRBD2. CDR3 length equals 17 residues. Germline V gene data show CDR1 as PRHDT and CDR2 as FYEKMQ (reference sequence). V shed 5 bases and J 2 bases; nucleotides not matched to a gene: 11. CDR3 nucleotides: TGTGCCAGCAGCGCCCCTCTAGCGGGGGGTACCACCTACGAGCAGTACTTC. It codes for CASSAPLAGGTTYEQYF.

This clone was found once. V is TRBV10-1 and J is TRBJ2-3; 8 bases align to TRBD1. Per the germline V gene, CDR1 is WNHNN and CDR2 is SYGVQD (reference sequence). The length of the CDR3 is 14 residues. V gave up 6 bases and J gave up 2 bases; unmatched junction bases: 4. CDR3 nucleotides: TGCGCCAGCAGAGACAGGGGAAACACAGATACGCAGTATTTT. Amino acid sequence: CASRDRGNTDTQYF.

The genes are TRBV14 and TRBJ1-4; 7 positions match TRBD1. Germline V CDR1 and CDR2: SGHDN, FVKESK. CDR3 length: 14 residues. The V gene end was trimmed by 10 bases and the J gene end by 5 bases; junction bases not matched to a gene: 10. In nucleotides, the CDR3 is TGTGCCAACCCCTTCGAACAGGGGAATGAAAAACTGTTTTTT. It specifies CANPFEQGNEKLFF.

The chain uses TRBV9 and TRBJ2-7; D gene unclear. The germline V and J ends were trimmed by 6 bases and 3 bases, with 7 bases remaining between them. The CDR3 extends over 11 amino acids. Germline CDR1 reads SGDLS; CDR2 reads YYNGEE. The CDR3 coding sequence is TGTGCCAGCATCCCCCTCTACGAGCAGTACTTC. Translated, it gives CASIPLYEQYF.

In nucleotides, the CDR3 is TGTGCCAGCACCTTCGGGGGTGCGGCCCCGGACTACGAGCAGTACTTC. Its protein is CASTFGGAAPDYEQYF. The V call is TRBV11-2, the J call TRBJ2-7, with D possibly TRBD2 on 6 matching bases. Trimming took off 7 bases at V and 3 bases at J, with 22 bases between the two ends. The CDR3 sequence is 16 residues long. Germline-derived CDR1 and CDR2 are SGHAT and FQNNGV.

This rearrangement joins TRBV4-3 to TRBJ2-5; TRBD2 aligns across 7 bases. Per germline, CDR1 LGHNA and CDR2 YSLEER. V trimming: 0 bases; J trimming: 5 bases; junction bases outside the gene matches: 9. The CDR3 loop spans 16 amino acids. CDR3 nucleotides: TGCGCCAGCAGCCAAGATCTTGACTCCGGGAGGGAGACCCAGTACTTC. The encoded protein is CASSQDLDSGRETQYF.

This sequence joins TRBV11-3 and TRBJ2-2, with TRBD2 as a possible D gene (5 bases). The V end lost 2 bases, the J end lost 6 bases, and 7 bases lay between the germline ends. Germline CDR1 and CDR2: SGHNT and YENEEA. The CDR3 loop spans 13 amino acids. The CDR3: CASSLRDPGELFF. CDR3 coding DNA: TGTGCCAGCAGCTTACGGGATCCCGGGGAGCTGTTTTTT. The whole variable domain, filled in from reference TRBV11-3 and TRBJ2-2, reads EAGVVQSPRYKIIEKKQPVAFWCNPISGHNTLYWYLQNLGQGPELLIRYENEEAVDDSQLPKDRFSAERLKGVDSTLKIQPAELGDSAVYLCASSLRDPGELFFGEGSRLTVL.

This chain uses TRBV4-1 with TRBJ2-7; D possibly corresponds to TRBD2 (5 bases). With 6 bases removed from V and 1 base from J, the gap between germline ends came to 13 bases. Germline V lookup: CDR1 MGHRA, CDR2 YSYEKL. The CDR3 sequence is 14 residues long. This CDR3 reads CASSTASQSYEQYF. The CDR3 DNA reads TGCGCCAGCAGTACGGCTAGCCAGTCCTACGAGCAGTACTTC.

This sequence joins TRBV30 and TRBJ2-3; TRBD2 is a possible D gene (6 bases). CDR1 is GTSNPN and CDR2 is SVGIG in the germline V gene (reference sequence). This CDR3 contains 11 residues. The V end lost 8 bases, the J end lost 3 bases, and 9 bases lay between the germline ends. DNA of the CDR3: TGTGCCGGGACTGCGACAGATACGCAGTATTTT. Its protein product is CAGTATDTQYF.

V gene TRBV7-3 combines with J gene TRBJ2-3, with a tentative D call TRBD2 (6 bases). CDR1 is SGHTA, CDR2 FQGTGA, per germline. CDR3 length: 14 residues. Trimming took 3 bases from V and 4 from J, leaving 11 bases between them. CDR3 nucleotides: TGTGCCAGCAGCTTCGAAGGAGGGGCAGATACGCAGTATTTT. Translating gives CASSFEGGADTQYF.

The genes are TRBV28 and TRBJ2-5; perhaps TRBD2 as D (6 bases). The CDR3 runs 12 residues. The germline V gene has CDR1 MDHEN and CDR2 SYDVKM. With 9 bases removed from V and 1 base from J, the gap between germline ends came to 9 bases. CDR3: CASRSGQETQYF. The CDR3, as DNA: TGTGCCAGTCGTAGCGGCCAAGAGACCCAGTACTTC.

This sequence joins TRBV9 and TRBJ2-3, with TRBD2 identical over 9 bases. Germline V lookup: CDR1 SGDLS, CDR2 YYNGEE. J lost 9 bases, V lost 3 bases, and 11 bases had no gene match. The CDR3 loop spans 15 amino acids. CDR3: CASSEPGLAAGTQYF. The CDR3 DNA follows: TGTGCCAGCAGCGAGCCGGGACTAGCAGCAGGAACGCAGTATTTT.

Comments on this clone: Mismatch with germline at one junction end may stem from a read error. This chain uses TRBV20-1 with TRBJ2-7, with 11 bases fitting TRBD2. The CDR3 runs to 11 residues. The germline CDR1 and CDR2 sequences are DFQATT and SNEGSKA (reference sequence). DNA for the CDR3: TGCAGTGCTAGAGGACTAGCGGGAAAAGTATTC. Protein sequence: CSARGLAGKVF.

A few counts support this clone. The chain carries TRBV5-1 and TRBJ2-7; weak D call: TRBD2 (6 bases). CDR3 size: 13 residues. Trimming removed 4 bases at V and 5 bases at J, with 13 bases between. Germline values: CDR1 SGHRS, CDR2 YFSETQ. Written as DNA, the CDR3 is TGCGCCAGCAGCCCCCCGTCGGGGGACGAGCAGTACTTC. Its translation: CASSPPSGDEQYF.

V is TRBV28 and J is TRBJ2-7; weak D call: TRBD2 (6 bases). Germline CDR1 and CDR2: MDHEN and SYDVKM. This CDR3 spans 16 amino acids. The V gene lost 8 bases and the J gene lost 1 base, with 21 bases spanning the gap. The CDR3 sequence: CASVLEPGRGSYEQYF. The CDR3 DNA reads TGTGCCAGCGTCCTGGAACCGGGACGGGGGTCCTACGAGCAGTACTTC.

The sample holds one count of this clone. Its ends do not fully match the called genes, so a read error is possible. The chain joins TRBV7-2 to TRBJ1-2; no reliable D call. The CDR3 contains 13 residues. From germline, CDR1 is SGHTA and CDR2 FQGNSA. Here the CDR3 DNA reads TGTGCCAGCACCTTAGGAGGGTTTAGCGGCTACACCTTC. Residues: CASTLGGFSGYTF.

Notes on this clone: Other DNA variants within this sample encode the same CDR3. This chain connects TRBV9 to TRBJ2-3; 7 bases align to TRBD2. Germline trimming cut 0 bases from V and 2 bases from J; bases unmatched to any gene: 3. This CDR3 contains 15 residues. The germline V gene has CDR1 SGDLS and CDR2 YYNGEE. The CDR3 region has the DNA TGTGCCAGCAGCGTAGAGCGGGGCTACACAGATACGCAGTATTTT. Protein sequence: CASSVERGYTDTQYF.

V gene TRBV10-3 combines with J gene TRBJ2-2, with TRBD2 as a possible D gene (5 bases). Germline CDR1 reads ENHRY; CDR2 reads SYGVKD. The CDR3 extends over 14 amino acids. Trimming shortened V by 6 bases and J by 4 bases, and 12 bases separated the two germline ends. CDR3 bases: TGTGCCATCAGCCCCAGTGGAGGCACCGGGGAGCTGTTTTTT. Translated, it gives CAISPSGGTGELFF.

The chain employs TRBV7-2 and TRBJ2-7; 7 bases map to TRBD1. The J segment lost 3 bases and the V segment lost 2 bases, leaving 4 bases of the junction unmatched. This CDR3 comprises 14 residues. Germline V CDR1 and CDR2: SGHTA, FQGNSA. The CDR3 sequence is CASSLTGTDYEQYF. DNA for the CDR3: TGTGCCAGCAGCTTAACCGGGACAGACTACGAGCAGTACTTC. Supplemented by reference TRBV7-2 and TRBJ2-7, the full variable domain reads GAGVSQSPSNKVTEKGKDVELRCDPISGHTALYWYRQSLGQGLEFLIYFQGNSAPDKSGLPSDRFSAERTGGSVSTLTIQRTQQEDSAVYLCASSLTGTDYEQYFGPGTRLTVT.

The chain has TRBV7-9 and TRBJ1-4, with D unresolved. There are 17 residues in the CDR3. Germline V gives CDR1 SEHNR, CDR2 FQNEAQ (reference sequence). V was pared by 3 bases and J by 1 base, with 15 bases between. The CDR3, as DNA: TGTGCCAGCAGCTTTTCCGCTCGTACAGAAACTAATGAAAAACTGTTTTTT. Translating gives CASSFSARTETNEKLFF.

This CDR3 reads CASSPPTRGRETQYF. The CDR3 nucleotides are TGTGCCAGCTCACCACCAACCAGGGGGCGAGAGACCCAGTACTTC. The chain couples TRBV18 to TRBJ2-5, with TRBD1 identical over 8 bases. The germline gives CDR1 KGHSH, CDR2 LQKENI. This CDR3 comprises 15 residues. J was trimmed by 4 bases and V by 0 bases; bases with no gene match: 4.

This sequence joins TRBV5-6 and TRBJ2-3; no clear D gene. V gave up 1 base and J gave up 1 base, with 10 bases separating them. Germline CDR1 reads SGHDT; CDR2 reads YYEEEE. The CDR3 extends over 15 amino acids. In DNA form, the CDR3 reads TGTGCCAGCAGCTTGCAGGTAGTCGGCACAGATACGCAGTATTTT. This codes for CASSLQVVGTDTQYF.

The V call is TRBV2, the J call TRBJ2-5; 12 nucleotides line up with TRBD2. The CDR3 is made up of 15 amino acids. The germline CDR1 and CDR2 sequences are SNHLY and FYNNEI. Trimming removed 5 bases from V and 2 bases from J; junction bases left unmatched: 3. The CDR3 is CASSPGLAGQETQYF. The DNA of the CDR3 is TGTGCCAGCAGTCCCGGACTAGCGGGACAAGAGACCCAGTACTTC.

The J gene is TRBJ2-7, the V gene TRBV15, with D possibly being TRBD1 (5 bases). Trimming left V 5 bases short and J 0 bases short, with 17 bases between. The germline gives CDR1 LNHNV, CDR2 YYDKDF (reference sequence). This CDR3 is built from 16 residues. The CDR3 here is CATSPNRQFSSYEQYF. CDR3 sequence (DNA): TGTGCCACCAGCCCCAATAGACAGTTCAGCTCCTACGAGCAGTACTTC.

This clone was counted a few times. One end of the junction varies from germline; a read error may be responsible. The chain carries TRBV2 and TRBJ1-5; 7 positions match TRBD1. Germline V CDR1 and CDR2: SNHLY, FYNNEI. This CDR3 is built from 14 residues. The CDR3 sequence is CASSEDRVNQPQHF. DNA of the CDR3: TGTGCCAGCAGCGAAGACAGGGTCAATCAGCCCCAGCATTTT. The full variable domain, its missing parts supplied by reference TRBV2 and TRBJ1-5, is EPEVTQTPSHQVTQMGQEVILRCVPISNHLYFYWYRQILGQKVEFLVSFYNNEISEKSEIFDDQFSVERPDGSNFTLKIRSTKLEDSAMYFCASSEDRVNQPQHFGDGTRLSIL.